This T cell receptor beta chain is from a study of shared clonotypes between healthy human individuals. CD8 memory merged CD45RO+ with CCR7-negative CD45RA+ TemRA cells. This clone was seen a handful of times. The V end lost 1 base, the J end lost 5 bases, and 11 bases lay between the germline ends. There are 14 residues in the CDR3. The germline V gene encodes CDR1 SGHAT and CDR2 FQNNGV. The table came from immunoSEQ multiplex PCR; TCRdb's copy has only in-frame clones and leaves some out. The sample yields approximately 87,000 clones, about 63% seen once. This clonotype originated in a man younger than 40 in good health. The chain has TRBV11-2 and TRBJ2-5; D perhaps matches TRBD1 (5 bases). Sequenced sample: memory CD8+ T cells sorted from blood. This sample's subset: CD45RO+ cells pooled with CCR7-negative TemRA cells. The CDR3 reads CASSLGAGYETQYF. The CDR3 bases are TGTGCCAGCAGCTTAGGGGCAGGGTACGAGACCCAGTACTTC. The whole variable domain, filled in from reference TRBV11-2 and TRBJ2-5, reads EAGVAQSPRYKIIEKRQSVAFWCNPISGHATLYWYQQILGQGPKLLIQFQNNGVVDDSQLPKDRFSAERLKGVDSTLKIQPAKLEDSAVYLCASSLGAGYETQYFGPGTRLLVL.